One sample yielded the 6 T cell receptor beta chains listed below, sequenced in a study of cytomegalovirus exposure and HLA in healthy donors. The PCR used 60 Vbeta and 13 Jbeta primers. Here immunoSEQ multiplex PCR was the method, and the copy in TCRdb shows in-frame clones only, minus some. This table has about 120,000 clones, roughly 80% appearing once. Input material: PBMCs. Receptors originate from a woman aged 18 to 35 in good health and CMV-seronegative.

The rearrangement uses TRBV15 and TRBJ2-3, with D maybe TRBD2 (5 bases). The V end was cut by 5 bases, the J end by 7 bases, with 13 bases between. This CDR3 has 13 amino acids. Looked up from germline, CDR1 is LNHNV and CDR2 is YYDKDF (reference sequence). The CDR3 loop is CATSLEAANTQYF. CDR3 bases: TGTGCCACCAGCTTAGAAGCGGCCAATACGCAGTATTTT.

This clone was seen a few times. This sequence joins TRBV2 and TRBJ2-5; 14 nucleotides match TRBD2. The CDR3 covers 20 residues. The germline V gene has CDR1 SNHLY and CDR2 FYNNEI. V lost 3 bases, J lost 1 base, and 13 bases stayed unmatched. CDR3 protein: CASSDVGGTSGSEFQETQYF. Here the CDR3 DNA reads TGTGCCAGCAGTGATGTCGGCGGGACTAGCGGGAGTGAGTTCCAAGAGACCCAGTACTTC.

This chain connects TRBV5-1 to TRBJ2-7; 9 bases agree with TRBD1. CDR3 length: 15 residues. J gave up 2 bases and V 3 bases, and 6 bases lay outside the gene matches. Germline lookup yields CDR1 SGHRS and CDR2 YFSETQ. The chain's CDR3 is CASSSTDRGPYEQYF. The CDR3 coding sequence is TGCGCCAGCAGCTCGACGGACAGGGGCCCCTACGAGCAGTACTTC.

The chain links TRBV5-1 to TRBJ2-7; TRBD1 aligns across 9 bases. Trimming at V came to 0 bases and at J to 5 bases, leaving 6 bases not matched to a gene. The CDR3 spans 15 residues. Germline V gene sequence: CDR1 SGHRS, CDR2 YFSETQ. CDR3 bases: TGCGCCAGCAGCTTGGAGGGACAGGGAAGGAACGAGCAGTACTTC. Its protein is CASSLEGQGRNEQYF.

The genes are TRBV5-1 and TRBJ1-1; TRBD1 agrees at 10 bases. Germline V gene lookup returns CDR1 SGHRS and CDR2 YFSETQ. The CDR3 runs 14 residues. Trimming cost V 7 bases and J 0 bases; bases outside gene matches: 3. The CDR3 reads CASATGGMNTEAFF. The CDR3 nucleotides are TGCGCCAGCGCGACAGGGGGCATGAACACTGAAGCTTTCTTT.

The chain recombines TRBV5-1 with TRBJ2-5, with 7 nucleotides matching TRBD1. With V trimmed by 3 bases and J by 1 base, 3 bases remained unmatched. This CDR3 region has 14 residues. Germline-derived CDR1 and CDR2 are SGHRS and YFSETQ. Here the CDR3 reads CASSYQGVQETQYF. The CDR3 DNA sequence: TGCGCCAGCAGCTACCAGGGGGTCCAAGAGACCCAGTACTTC.